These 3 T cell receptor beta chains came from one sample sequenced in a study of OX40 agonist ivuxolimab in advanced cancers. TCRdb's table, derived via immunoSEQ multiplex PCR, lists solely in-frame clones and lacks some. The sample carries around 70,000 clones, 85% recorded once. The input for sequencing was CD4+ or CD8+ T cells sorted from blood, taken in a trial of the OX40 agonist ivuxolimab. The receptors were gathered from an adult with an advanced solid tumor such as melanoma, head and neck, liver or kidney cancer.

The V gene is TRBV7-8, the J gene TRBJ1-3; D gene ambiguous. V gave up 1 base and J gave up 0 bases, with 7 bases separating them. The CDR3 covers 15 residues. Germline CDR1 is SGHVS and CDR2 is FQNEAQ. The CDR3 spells CASSLVPVSGNTIYF. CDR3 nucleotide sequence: TGTGCCAGCAGCTTAGTCCCAGTCTCTGGAAACACCATATATTTT.

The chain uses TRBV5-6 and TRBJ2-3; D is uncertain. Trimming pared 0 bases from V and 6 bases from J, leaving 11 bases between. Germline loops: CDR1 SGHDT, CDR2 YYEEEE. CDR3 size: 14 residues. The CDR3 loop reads CASSLALGTDTQYF. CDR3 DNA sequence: TGTGCCAGCAGCTTGGCCTTGGGTACGGATACGCAGTATTTT.

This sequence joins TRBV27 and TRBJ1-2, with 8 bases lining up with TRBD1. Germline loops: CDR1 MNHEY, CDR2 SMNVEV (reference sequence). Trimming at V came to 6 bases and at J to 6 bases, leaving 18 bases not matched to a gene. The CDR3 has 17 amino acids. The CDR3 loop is CASRRNMAGQGSDGYTF. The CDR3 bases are TGTGCCAGCAGACGGAACATGGCAGGACAGGGATCTGATGGCTACACCTTC.